These 29 T cell receptor beta chains originate from one sample sequenced in a study of blood T cell repertoires in COVID-19. Repertoires were generated with immunoSEQ multiplex PCR, while TCRdb's copy carries only in-frame clones and drops some. This sample carries about 210,000 clones, around 83% of them seen once, and the ten largest clones take approximately 23%. Input material: PBMCs or T cells enriched from blood (not recorded which). Every receptor here comes from a woman between 35 and 50 years old in a cohort exposed to, infected with or recovered from COVID-19 (not recorded which).

This clone has only one observation. This sequence joins TRBV18 and TRBJ2-1, with no clear D. Trimming stripped 6 bases from V and 3 bases from J, with 6 bases between. The germline gives CDR1 KGHSH, CDR2 LQKENI. This CDR3 is 12 amino acids long. CDR3 sequence reads: CASSYSYNEQFF. The CDR3 DNA reads TGTGCCAGCTCTTACAGCTACAATGAGCAGTTCTTC.

This clone has a handful of counts. This sequence joins TRBV2 and TRBJ1-2, with 8 bases fitting TRBD1. CDR1 is SNHLY and CDR2 is FYNNEI in the germline V gene. V shed 5 bases, J shed 7 bases, and the junction held 9 bases outside the gene matches. This CDR3 is built from 14 residues. The CDR3 DNA reads as TGTGCCAGCAGTACCAGGGGGCAGGGAGCTGGCTACACCTTC. The encoded protein is CASSTRGQGAGYTF.

This clone was seen once. The rearrangement joins TRBV4-3 to TRBJ2-2, with 10 bases matching TRBD2. Germline V gene data show CDR1 as LGHNA and CDR2 as YSLEER. The CDR3 is 17 amino acids. After removal of 0 bases from V and 3 bases from J, the junction contained 4 bases not matched to a gene. Here the CDR3 reads CASSQDVLAGDTGELFF. The CDR3 DNA is TGCGCCAGCAGCCAAGATGTGCTAGCGGGAGACACCGGGGAGCTGTTTTTT.

The rearrangement joins TRBV28 to TRBJ2-1; 7 nucleotides agree with TRBD1. CDR3 length: 15 residues. CDR1 MDHEN and CDR2 SYDVKM come from the germline V gene. V lost 7 bases, J lost 2 bases, and 8 bases stayed unmatched. CDR3 bases: TGTGCCAGCAAAATCGGGACAGCTACCTACAATGAGCAGTTCTTC. Protein sequence: CASKIGTATYNEQFF.

The chain couples TRBV19 to TRBJ2-3; D is possibly TRBD1 (6 bases). The V gene's germline CDR1 is LNHDA and CDR2 SQIVND (reference sequence). V shed 3 bases and J shed 1 base, with 14 bases lying between them. This CDR3 has 16 residues. CDR3 in amino acids: CASSMRRRQGTDTQYF. The CDR3 region has the DNA TGTGCCAGTAGTATGAGGAGAAGACAGGGCACAGATACGCAGTATTTT.

The rearrangement uses TRBV9 and TRBJ2-2; TRBD2 matches 8 bases. There are 15 residues in the CDR3. The trim removed 3 bases at V and 2 bases at J, leaving 3 bases unmatched. Per germline, CDR1 SGDLS and CDR2 YYNGEE. The CDR3 nucleotides read TGTGCCAGCAGCGCGAGCGGGAGTAACACCGGGGAGCTGTTTTTT. Residues: CASSASGSNTGELFF.

This clone appeared a single time. V usage is TRBV27 and J usage is TRBJ1-2, with TRBD1 as a possible D gene (6 bases). Trimming pared 8 bases from V and 9 bases from J, leaving 22 bases between. CDR3 length equals 14 residues. The germline V gene encodes CDR1 MNHEY and CDR2 SMNVEV (reference sequence). This CDR3 is CASLLLSGGQSYTF. CDR3 nucleotide sequence: TGTGCCAGCCTTCTGCTATCGGGGGGCCAGAGCTACACCTTC.

This chain links TRBV9 with TRBJ1-2; maybe TRBD1 (6 bases). The CDR3 covers 15 residues. V was trimmed by 2 bases and J by 8 bases, leaving 19 bases between them. Germline V lookup: CDR1 SGDLS, CDR2 YYNGEE. The CDR3 is CASSVSGGSGYGYTF. CDR3 DNA: TGTGCCAGCAGCGTGAGCGGGGGCTCGGGTTACGGCTACACCTTC.

CDR3 coding DNA: TGTGCCAGCAGCAAAGCGATCAGGGACAGGGGAAGTACAAAGACCCAGTACTTC. This translates into CASSKAIRDRGSTKTQYF. The V call is TRBV21-1, the J call TRBJ2-5; the table's TRBD1 call for D was not verified on the DNA. TRBV21-1 is described as a pseudogene. The CDR3 has 18 amino acids.

The chain carries TRBV29-1 and TRBJ1-1, with TRBD1 matching over 8 bases. From germline, CDR1 is SQVTM and CDR2 ANQGSEA. Trimming removed 5 bases from V and 2 bases from J; junction bases left unmatched: 10. The CDR3 has 15 amino acids. Here the CDR3 reads CSVWDRSLINTEAFF. The CDR3 DNA follows: TGCAGCGTTTGGGACAGGTCCTTAATAAACACTGAAGCTTTCTTT. Together with reference TRBV29-1 and TRBJ1-1, the CDR3 gives the full variable domain: SAVISQKPSRDICQRGTSLTIQCQVDSQVTMMFWYRQQPGQSLTLIATANQGSEATYESGFVIDKFPISRPNLTFSTLTVSNMSPEDSSIYLCSVWDRSLINTEAFFGQGTRLTVV.

The chain joins TRBV27 to TRBJ2-5; no firm D call. V lost 3 bases, J lost 8 bases, and 13 bases lay in between. CDR3 length: 13 amino acids. The V gene's germline CDR1 is MNHEY and CDR2 SMNVEV (reference sequence). The DNA of the CDR3 is TGTGCCAGCAGTTTTGGCCCACAGAAAACCCAGTACTTC. Protein sequence: CASSFGPQKTQYF.

The chain links TRBV9 to TRBJ1-1, with TRBD1 as a possible D gene (6 bases). CDR3 length equals 16 residues. Trimming removed 4 bases at V and 8 bases at J, with 24 bases between. Germline assignment: CDR1 SGDLS and CDR2 YYNGEE. CDR3 nucleotide sequence: TGTGCCAGCAGCCCCCGAAAGGGGACACCGTTGGGAGAAGCTTTCTTT. Its translation: CASSPRKGTPLGEAFF.

J is TRBJ1-5 and V is TRBV24-1, with D possibly TRBD1 on 5 matching bases. There are 17 residues in the CDR3. The germline V gene encodes CDR1 KGHDR and CDR2 SFDVKD. V dropped 2 bases and J dropped 4 bases, with 17 bases sitting between them. In DNA form, the CDR3 reads TGTGCCACCAGTGATTCCGCGGCACAGGTATGGAATCAGCCCCAGCATTTT. Its translation is CATSDSAAQVWNQPQHF.

V is TRBV2 and J is TRBJ2-7; the match to TRBD2 covers 9 bases. This CDR3 contains 12 residues. The germline gives CDR1 SNHLY, CDR2 FYNNEI. V lost 9 bases to trimming and J lost 3 bases; unmatched junction nucleotides: 3. CDR3 residues: CASSGGNYEQYF. The CDR3 bases are TGTGCCAGTAGCGGGGGTAACTACGAGCAGTACTTC.

The chain employs TRBV19 and TRBJ1-1; D is undetermined. Germline V gene sequence: CDR1 LNHDA, CDR2 SQIVND (reference sequence). Trimming took off 6 bases at V and 1 base at J, with 18 bases between the two ends. There are 16 residues in the CDR3. CDR3 loop: CASRRTLAEPNTEAFF. DNA for the CDR3: TGTGCCAGTAGAAGAACGTTAGCTGAACCGAACACTGAAGCTTTCTTT.

The chain carries TRBV28 and TRBJ1-4; tentatively, D is TRBD1 (5 bases). This CDR3 region has 18 residues. The ends were cut back, 3 bases at V and 8 bases at J, with 25 bases in the middle. Germline V gene data show CDR1 as MDHEN and CDR2 as SYDVKM. The CDR3 sequence: CASSFGGGVVPKREKLFF. CDR3 nucleotide sequence: TGTGCCAGCAGTTTCGGGGGGGGAGTCGTACCAAAAAGGGAAAAACTGTTTTTT.

The chain is built from TRBV10-2 and TRBJ1-1; D possibly corresponds to TRBD1 (6 bases). Between the trimmed V and J ends, which lost 11 bases and 2 bases, there was a span of 15 bases. Germline lookup yields CDR1 WSHSY and CDR2 SAAADI. This CDR3 has 13 residues. The CDR3 DNA sequence: TGCGCCGCCTCAGGACAGACCAACACTGAAGCTTTCTTT. Protein: CAASGQTNTEAFF.

This clone was seen more than once but under ten times. The chain couples TRBV25-1 to TRBJ2-2; 9 bases line up with TRBD1. V lost 3 bases, J lost 6 bases, and 8 bases stayed unmatched. Germline CDR1 MGHDK, CDR2 SYGVNS. The CDR3 is 16 residues long. The CDR3 region is CASSDPGQGSAGELFF. The DNA for the CDR3 is TGTGCCAGCAGTGATCCCGGACAGGGGAGTGCCGGGGAGCTGTTTTTT.

The J gene is TRBJ1-5, the V gene TRBV15, with D possibly being TRBD1 (5 bases). V was shortened by 1 base and J by 6 bases, with 16 bases between the two germline ends. Germline values: CDR1 LNHNV, CDR2 YYDKDF (reference sequence). The CDR3 spans 16 residues. The CDR3 bases are TGTGCCACCAGCAGAGCAGGACCGGGGGGGGGTCAGCCCCAGCATTTT. Translated, it gives CATSRAGPGGGQPQHF. The entire variable domain, with the rest obtained from reference TRBV15 and TRBJ1-5, is as follows: DAMVIQNPRYQVTQFGKPVTLSCSQTLNHNVMYWYQQKSSQAPKLLFHYYDKDFNNEADTPDNFQSRRPNTSFCFLDIRSPGLGDTAMYLCATSRAGPGGGQPQHFGDGTRLSIL.

The gene calls are TRBV6-5 and TRBJ1-1; the match to TRBD1 covers 7 bases. Trimming cost V 6 bases and J 5 bases; bases outside gene matches: 6. This CDR3 comprises 13 residues. From germline, CDR1 is MNHEY and CDR2 SVGAGI. DNA of the CDR3: TGTGCCAGCAGCGTTACGGACAGGACTGAAGCTTTCTTT. This translates into CASSVTDRTEAFF.

The V and J genes are TRBV27 and TRBJ1-1; 8 bases line up with TRBD1. Germline CDR1 is MNHEY and CDR2 is SMNVEV (reference sequence). V was pared by 5 bases and J by 8 bases, with 4 bases of the junction left unmatched. CDR3 length equals 12 residues. CDR3 sequence (DNA): TGTGCCAGCAGTCCCCGGACAGGGGAAGCTTTCTTT. This encodes CASSPRTGEAFF.

The CDR3 is CASSSLDRAYNEQFF. The CDR3 DNA reads TGTGCCAGCAGTTCCCTGGACAGGGCCTACAATGAGCAGTTCTTC. The chain links TRBV27 to TRBJ2-1; 8 bases line up with TRBD1. CDR3 size: 15 residues. Germline values: CDR1 MNHEY, CDR2 SMNVEV (reference sequence). V was clipped by 4 bases and J by 2 bases; unmatched bases: 4.

The chain carries TRBV27 and TRBJ2-3; 7 bases line up with TRBD1. J was trimmed by 6 bases and V by 6 bases; bases with no gene match: 9. CDR3 size: 14 residues. Germline-derived CDR1 and CDR2 are MNHEY and SMNVEV (reference sequence). The CDR3 bases are TGTGCCAGCAGCCTGACAGGGATCGCGGATACGCAGTATTTT. It translates to CASSLTGIADTQYF.

The V call is TRBV7-9, the J call TRBJ1-1; 8 positions match TRBD1. The V segment lost 5 bases and the J segment 5 bases; nucleotides outside the gene matches: 7. This CDR3 comprises 14 residues. Germline V gene lookup returns CDR1 SEHNR and CDR2 FQNEAQ (reference sequence). The CDR3 reads CASSPLTGGTEAFF. CDR3 sequence (DNA): TGTGCCAGCAGCCCACTAACAGGGGGGACTGAAGCTTTCTTT.

The rearrangement joins TRBV28 to TRBJ1-4; TRBD1 is a possible D gene (5 bases). The germline CDR1 and CDR2 sequences are MDHEN and SYDVKM. The CDR3 runs to 17 residues. Trimming stripped 7 bases from V and 2 bases from J, with 20 bases between. Here the CDR3 DNA reads TGTGCCAGCACCACGCCGGGACTCCTTTCTACTAATGAAAAACTGTTTTTT. This gives the protein CASTTPGLLSTNEKLFF. The variable domain in full, with the rest retrieved from reference TRBV28 and TRBJ1-4, is DVKVTQSSRYLVKRTGEKVFLECVQDMDHENMFWYRQDPGLGLRLIYFSYDVKMKEKGDIPEGYSVSREKKERFSLILESASTNQTSMYLCASTTPGLLSTNEKLFFGSGTQLSVL.

This chain uses TRBV2 with TRBJ2-7, with 8 bases that match TRBD1. The CDR3 sequence is 14 residues long. J lost 2 bases, V lost 6 bases, and 6 bases had no gene match. The germline V gene has CDR1 SNHLY and CDR2 FYNNEI. CDR3 sequence (DNA): TGTGCCAGCAGGGCGACAGGGGACCCCTACGAGCAGTACTTC. Translated: CASRATGDPYEQYF.

The chain joins TRBV28 to TRBJ1-4; weak D call: TRBD1 (5 bases). The CDR3 totals 17 residues. From germline, CDR1 is MDHEN and CDR2 SYDVKM. V was trimmed by 0 bases and J by 5 bases, leaving 16 bases between them. CDR3 DNA sequence: TGTGCCAGCAGTTTATGGGACCCCCGGAAGGGGAATGAAAAACTGTTTTTT. This encodes CASSLWDPRKGNEKLFF.

A few counts support this clone. The chain links TRBV5-6 to TRBJ1-1; D is ambiguous. Trimming left V 5 bases short and J 0 bases short, with 8 bases between. In germline, CDR1 is SGHDT, CDR2 YYEEEE. CDR3 length equals 13 residues. The CDR3 sequence is CASSPSVNTEAFF. The CDR3 nucleotides are TGTGCCAGCAGTCCCTCTGTGAACACTGAAGCTTTCTTT.

This clone appeared once. J is TRBJ1-6 and V is TRBV27; D perhaps matches TRBD1 (5 bases). This CDR3 comprises 15 residues. CDR1 and CDR2 from the germline V gene are MNHEY and SMNVEV (reference sequence). The ends were cut back, 3 bases at V and 10 bases at J, with 16 bases in the middle. This CDR3 reads CASSLRQGQGSPLHF. The CDR3 DNA follows: TGTGCCAGCAGTTTGAGGCAGGGCCAAGGATCACCCCTCCACTTT.